The 9 T cell receptor beta chains below all came from one sample that was sequenced in a study of memory CD4+ T cells and cytomegalovirus serostatus. Profiled with immunoSEQ multiplex PCR; TCRdb holds only in-frame clones, not every one. The table records about 39,000 clones, roughly 78% of them present only once. Single viable CD3+CD4+CD8-CD45RO+ cells were sorted as the memory CD4+ T cells. Sequenced sample: memory CD4+ T cells from blood. All receptors come from an adult in good health and CMV-seronegative.

The CDR3: CASSPTRTGELFF. The CDR3 coding sequence is TGTGCCAGCAGTCCCACTCGGACCGGGGAGCTGTTTTTT. The V call is TRBV27, the J call TRBJ2-2; D is unresolved. V gave up 5 bases and J gave up 5 bases, with 9 bases separating them. Per germline, CDR1 MNHEY and CDR2 SMNVEV (reference sequence). The CDR3 covers 13 residues.

This clone was recorded a few times. The chain uses TRBV7-9 and TRBJ1-3, with D maybe TRBD1 (5 bases). This CDR3 spans 18 amino acids. V gave up 4 bases and J gave up 0 bases, with 19 bases separating them. Per the germline V gene, CDR1 is SEHNR and CDR2 is FQNEAQ (reference sequence). The CDR3 sequence is CASSSNPVRGDSGNTIYF. The CDR3 DNA reads as TGTGCCAGCAGCTCCAACCCTGTTCGGGGGGACTCTGGAAACACCATATATTTT. Based on the CDR3 plus reference TRBV7-9 and TRBJ1-3, the full variable domain is DTGVSQNPRHKITKRGQNVTFRCDPISEHNRLYWYRQTLGQGPEFLTYFQNEAQLEKSRLLSDRFSAERPKGSFSTLEIQRTEQGDSAMYLCASSSNPVRGDSGNTIYFGEGSWLTVV.

This chain joins TRBV11-3 and TRBJ1-2; D gene ambiguous. V lost 5 bases and J lost 14, with 21 bases in between. CDR1 is SGHNT, CDR2 YENEEA, per germline. CDR3 size: 13 residues. CDR3 nucleotides: TGTGCCAGCAGCCGGTTTAAGGAAGGATCCATAACCTTC. Translation gives CASSRFKEGSITF.

CDR3 DNA: TGTGCCAGCAGCTTGGCGAGCGGGGGGGCCCCAGATACGCAGTATTTT. This sequence encodes CASSLASGGAPDTQYF. The V call is TRBV7-2, the J call TRBJ2-3; 10 bases are a match to TRBD2. Germline trimming cut 3 bases from V and 4 bases from J; bases unmatched to any gene: 7. This CDR3 region has 16 residues. Germline CDR1 SGHTA, CDR2 FQGNSA.

The CDR3 reads CASSLKQGAEAFF. In nucleotides, the CDR3 is TGTGCCAGCAGCCTGAAGCAGGGTGCTGAAGCTTTCTTT. This chain uses TRBV11-3 with TRBJ1-1, with TRBD1 as a possible D gene (5 bases). V was clipped by 5 bases and J by 6 bases, with 13 bases between them. This CDR3 contains 13 residues. Germline V gene data show CDR1 as SGHNT and CDR2 as YENEEA.

The V gene is TRBV5-5, the J gene TRBJ1-6; tentatively, D is TRBD1 (5 bases). Germline CDR1 is SGHKS and CDR2 is YYEKEE (reference sequence). The CDR3 totals 13 residues. The ends were cut back, 3 bases at V and 6 bases at J, with 7 bases in the middle. The CDR3 loop reads CASSSQGNSPLHF. The CDR3 bases are TGTGCCAGCAGCTCCCAGGGTAATTCACCCCTCCACTTT.

The chain has TRBV30 and TRBJ2-1; perhaps TRBD2 as D (7 bases). This CDR3 contains 12 residues. Deletions cut 4 bases from V and 6 bases from J, with 10 bases between. Germline V gene data show CDR1 as GTSNPN and CDR2 as SVGIG (reference sequence). The CDR3 spells CAWTGGRNEQFF. DNA of the CDR3: TGTGCCTGGACGGGGGGCCGCAATGAGCAGTTCTTC.

J is TRBJ2-3 and V is TRBV5-1; tentatively, D is TRBD1 or TRBD2 (5 bases each). CDR3 length: 15 residues. Trimming left V 0 bases short and J 1 base short, with 9 bases between. From germline, CDR1 is SGHRS and CDR2 YFSETQ. The CDR3 DNA follows: TGCGCCAGCAGCTTGGTTGGGGACCGCACAGATACGCAGTATTTT. Amino acid sequence: CASSLVGDRTDTQYF.

The genes are TRBV27 and TRBJ2-1, with TRBD2 identical over 9 bases. V trimming: 2 bases; J trimming: 7 bases; junction bases outside the gene matches: 12. Looked up from germline, CDR1 is MNHEY and CDR2 is SMNVEV (reference sequence). The CDR3 covers 17 residues. This CDR3 reads CASSLAGGLGAWNEQFF. Here the CDR3 DNA reads TGTGCCAGCAGTTTAGCGGGGGGGCTTGGGGCATGGAATGAGCAGTTCTTC.